This T cell receptor beta chain derives from a study of cytomegalovirus exposure and HLA in healthy donors. CDR1 is SGDLS, CDR2 YYNGEE, per germline. The ends lost 0 bases at V and 4 bases at J; junction bases unmatched: 5. The CDR3 has 15 residues. The PCR made use of 60 Vbeta and 13 Jbeta primers. The table came from immunoSEQ multiplex PCR; TCRdb's copy has only in-frame clones and leaves some out. The sample shows under 250,000 clones, more than 75% of them seen only once. Sequencing was carried out using PBMCs. The rearrangement links TRBV9 to TRBJ2-3; TRBD2 agrees at 7 bases. This receptor was identified in a woman between 40 and 50 years old in good health and CMV-seronegative. The CDR3 DNA reads TGTGCCAGCAGCGTAGCCGCGGGAGTCCCAGATACGCAGTATTTT. It translates to CASSVAAGVPDTQYF. Together with reference TRBV9 and TRBJ2-3, the CDR3 gives the full variable domain: DSGVTQTPKHLITATGQRVTLRCSPRSGDLSVYWYQQSLDQGLQFLIQYYNGEERAKGNILERFSAQQFPDLHSELNLSSLELGDSALYFCASSVAAGVPDTQYFGPGTRLTVL.